Listed below are T cell receptor beta chains from one sample, sequenced in a study of blood T cell repertoires in COVID-19. Repertoires were generated with immunoSEQ multiplex PCR, while TCRdb's copy carries only in-frame clones and drops some. This sample yields 270,000 or so clones, of which roughly 86% are seen a single time; less than 3% belongs to the top ten. Sequences were obtained from PBMCs or T cells enriched from blood (not recorded which). The receptors originated from a woman younger than 35 who had recovered from COVID-19. Both conserved end residues are part of each CDR3. D genes are given only for firm matches. Clone sizes are given selectively: once, few, many, or a class where the clone is expanded.

>TRBJ2-1|-|-|TRBV4-1
TGCGCCAGCAGCAAAGCCGAGACTCCACCGGGTGAGCAGTTCTTC
CASSKAETPPGEQFF
>TRBJ1-5|TRBD1|-|TRBV19
TGTGCCAGTAGTAAGACAGGGTGGAACAATCAGCCCCAGCATTTT
CASSKTGWNNQPQHF
>TRBJ1-2|-|-|TRBV6-6
TGTGCCAGCAGTTACAGGGGAGGCTATGGCTACACCTTC
CASSYRGGYGYTF
>TRBJ1-6|-|-|TRBV6-2/TRBV6-3
TGTGCCAGCAGTTACTCGAACCGGGGGGACCTCCACTTT
CASSYSNRGDLHF
>TRBJ1-2|-|-|TRBV28
TGTGCCAGCAGTTTACCCTGGCAATCAGACTATGGCTACACCTTC
CASSLPWQSDYGYTF
>TRBJ2-5|TRBD2|-|TRBV7-2
TGTGCCAGCAGCGAGCAGCGGGGGAGTGAGACCCAGTACTTC
CASSEQRGSETQYF
>TRBJ2-2|TRBD2|-|TRBV5-1
TGCGCCAGCAGCTTGGGGACTAGCGGGTTCGCGAACACCGGGGAGCTGTTTTTT
CASSLGTSGFANTGELFF
>TRBJ1-1|-|-|TRBV5-4
TGTGCCAGCAGCTTACCCGGGGGTATGGGTGAAGCTTTCTTT
CASSLPGGMGEAFF
>TRBJ2-3|-|-|TRBV24-1
TGTGCCACCATAAGGGGGGATACGCAGTATTTT
CATIRGDTQYF
>TRBJ2-7|TRBD2|-|TRBV18
TGTGCCAGCTCAACGACCTTAGCGGGAGCTTCCTACGAGCAGTACTTC
CASSTTLAGASYEQYF
>TRBJ1-2|TRBD1|once|TRBV7-2
TGTGCCAGCAGCTTAGTTGCCAGGGGGGAGGGCTACACCTTC
CASSLVARGEGYTF
>TRBJ1-5|-|once|TRBV7-2
TGTGCCAGCAGCTTAGTCGGGGGTATAGGCAATCAGCCCCAGCATTTT
CASSLVGGIGNQPQHF
>TRBJ2-5|TRBD1|-|TRBV7-2
TGTGCCAGCAGCTTTGGCCCGACAGGGTGGGAGACCCAGTACTTC
CASSFGPTGWETQYF
>TRBJ2-1|-|-|TRBV4-3
TGCGCCAGCAGCCAAGACCCCCCGGGACTTTCTACCTACCATGAGCAGTTCTTC
CASSQDPPGLSTYHEQFF
>TRBJ1-2|-|-|TRBV19
TGTGCCAGTAAGATCGGACAGAACTATGGCTACACCTTC
CASKIGQNYGYTF
>TRBJ2-1|TRBD2|-|TRBV4-2
TGTGCCAGCAGCCAGAGACCAGGGACTAGCGGCCCGTACAATGAGCAGTTCTTC
CASSQRPGTSGPYNEQFF
>TRBJ1-2|TRBD1|-|TRBV29-1
TGCAGCATTTCGACAGGGACATATCTTGGTGGCTACACCTTC
CSISTGTYLGGYTF
>TRBJ1-1|-|-|TRBV2
TGTGCCAGCAGTGTACACCGCGACAGAGGTCTCACTGAAGCTTTCTTT
CASSVHRDRGLTEAFF
>TRBJ2-7|-|-|TRBV11-2
TGTGCCAGCAGCCACCGGAGGGACAGACCCTCCTACGAGCAGTACTTC
CASSHRRDRPSYEQYF
>TRBJ2-7|TRBD2|-|TRBV2
TGTGCCAGCAGCCAAGCGGGGGGCGATATCTACGAGCAGTACTTC
CASSQAGGDIYEQYF
>TRBJ2-5|-|-|TRBV18
TGTGCCAGCTCAGCGGAGGAGGGATATGGAGAGACCCAGTACTTC
CASSAEEGYGETQYF
>TRBJ2-1|TRBD2|-|TRBV5-4
TGTGCCAGCAGCCGTCGGCTAGCGGGAGTCGATGAGCAGTTCTTC
CASSRRLAGVDEQFF
>TRBJ2-7|-|-|TRBV12-2
TGTGCAAGTCGCTTAGCGCGTTTAGGGTGTTCAAGGAGGGTCGGGACCTACGAGCAGTACTTC
CASRLARLGCSRRVGTYEQYF
>TRBJ2-5|TRBD1|-|TRBV9
TGTGCCAGCAGCGACCCCCGCGCTAGGGGGCGTAAGACCCAGTACTTC
CASSDPRARGRKTQYF
>TRBJ1-3|TRBD1|-|TRBV7-2
TGTGCCAGCAGCTTCCAGGGGGCGGCTGGAAACACCATATATTTT
CASSFQGAAGNTIYF
>TRBJ1-1|-|-|TRBV15
TGTGCCACCAGCAGACATCCAGGGCCGAACACTGAAGCTTTCTTT
CATSRHPGPNTEAFF
>TRBJ2-1|-|-|TRBV9
TGTGCCAGCAGCGAAGGGAGCTCCTACAATGAGCAGTTCTTC
CASSEGSSYNEQFF
>TRBJ2-3|-|-|TRBV6-4
TGTGCCAGCAGTGCCGGTGGACACACAGATACGCAGTATTTT
CASSAGGHTDTQYF
>TRBJ2-3|-|few|TRBV9
TGTGCCAGCAGCGTGAGCGGTAGCACAGATACGCAGTATTTT
CASSVSGSTDTQYF
>TRBJ2-7|TRBD2|-|TRBV7-3
TGTGCCAGCAGCTTAGGGACTAGCGGGACCTACGAGCAGTACTTC
CASSLGTSGTYEQYF
>TRBJ2-3|TRBD1|-|TRBV10-3
TGTGCCATCAGAGGGACAGGGGAAGGCGGCACAGATACGCAGTATTTT
CAIRGTGEGGTDTQYF
>TRBJ2-5|TRBD2|-|TRBV11-2
TGTGCCAGCAGGTCCAGGGGACTAGCGGTACAAGAGACCCAGTACTTC
CASRSRGLAVQETQYF
>TRBJ2-7|TRBD1|-|TRBV11-2
TGTGCCAGCAGCCCTGGACAGGCGCGACTTTACGAGCAGTACTTC
CASSPGQARLYEQYF
>TRBJ1-5|-|-|TRBV28
TGTGCCAGCAGTTTGGGGGGGGGTGGCAATCAGCCCCAGCATTTT
CASSLGGGGNQPQHF
>TRBJ2-1|TRBD1|few|TRBV5-1
TGCGCCAGCAGCCCGGGGACAGGGCCGTACAATGAGCAGTTCTTC
CASSPGTGPYNEQFF
>TRBJ2-5|-|-|TRBV5-5
TGTGCCAGCAGCCCACCCAGGGCACAAGAGACCCAGTACTTC
CASSPPRAQETQYF
>TRBJ1-3|-|-|TRBV10-3
TGTGCCATCAGTGAGTCTACAGGGAGACGAAACACCATATATTTT
CAISESTGRRNTIYF
>TRBJ2-1|-|-|TRBV5-1
TGCGCCAGCAGAATAGACAATGATGAGCAGTTCTTC
CASRIDNDEQFF
>TRBJ2-1|TRBD2|-|TRBV5-1
TGCGCCAGCAGCACGGGACTAGCAGGCTACAATGAGCAGTTCTTC
CASSTGLAGYNEQFF
>TRBJ2-7|-|-|TRBV28
TGTGCCAGCAGGAATCACCGGGACACCCCCTACGAGCAGTACTTC
CASRNHRDTPYEQYF
>TRBJ1-1|-|-|TRBV27
TGTGCCAGCAGTTCGGGAGGGGGCACTGAAGCTTTCTTT
CASSSGGGTEAFF
>TRBJ1-2|-|-|TRBV7-9
TGTGCCAGCAGCTTAGTCTTCCCTCTATCGGGCTACACCTTC
CASSLVFPLSGYTF
>TRBJ2-5|-|-|TRBV25-1
TGTGCCAGCAGTGACCCGAGGACAACCCAAGAGACCCAGTACTTC
CASSDPRTTQETQYF
>TRBJ2-5|TRBD1|-|TRBV15
TGTGCCACCAGCACCCAACAGGGGTGGGCGGAGACCCAGTACTTC
CATSTQQGWAETQYF
>TRBJ1-1|TRBD1|-|TRBV7-9
TGTGCCAGCAGCTTAGTGCTAAGACAGGGGGACTACACTGAAGCTTTCTTT
CASSLVLRQGDYTEAFF